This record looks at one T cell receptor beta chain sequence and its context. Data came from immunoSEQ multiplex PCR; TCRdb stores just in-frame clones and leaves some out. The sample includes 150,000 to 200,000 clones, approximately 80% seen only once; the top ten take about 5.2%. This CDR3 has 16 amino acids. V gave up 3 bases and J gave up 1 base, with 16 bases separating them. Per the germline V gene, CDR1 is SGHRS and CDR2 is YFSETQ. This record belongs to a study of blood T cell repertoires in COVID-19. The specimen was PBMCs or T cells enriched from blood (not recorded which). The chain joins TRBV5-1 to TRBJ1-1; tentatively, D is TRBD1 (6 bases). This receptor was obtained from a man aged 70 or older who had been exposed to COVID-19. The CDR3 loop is CASSSGEYRGNTEAFF. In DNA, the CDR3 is TGCGCCAGCAGCTCAGGGGAGTATCGAGGGAACACTGAAGCTTTCTTT.